The 14 T cell receptor beta chains below all came from one sample that was sequenced in a study of blood T cell repertoires in COVID-19. Measured with immunoSEQ multiplex PCR; TCRdb has only the in-frame clones, and not every one. Of roughly 63,000 clones listed, approximately 90% were seen once; the top ten hold 1.4%. What was sequenced was peripheral blood. The receptor set was obtained from a man aged 60 to 75 with acute or convalescent COVID-19.

This clone is a singleton in its sample. The chain is built from TRBV24-1 and TRBJ2-5, with a tentative D call TRBD2 (7 bases). The germline V gene encodes CDR1 KGHDR and CDR2 SFDVKD. The CDR3 runs to 14 residues. V gave up 1 base and J gave up 4 bases, with 9 bases separating them. The CDR3 region is CATSDFAGAETQYF. CDR3 sequence (DNA): TGTGCCACCAGTGATTTTGCGGGGGCAGAGACCCAGTACTTC.

In DNA form, the CDR3 reads TGTGCCAGCAGCGCCAACTCCCTAGACAGGGGAAATCAGCCCCAGCATTTT. This gives the protein CASSANSLDRGNQPQHF. This sequence joins TRBV27 and TRBJ1-5, with TRBD1 identical over 8 bases. V gave up 6 bases and J gave up 4 bases; unmatched junction bases: 14. Germline assignment: CDR1 MNHEY and CDR2 SMNVEV (reference sequence). The CDR3 runs to 17 residues.

The J gene is TRBJ2-5, the V gene TRBV24-1; weak D call: TRBD2 (5 bases). V lost 5 bases and J 9 bases, leaving 12 bases between the germline ends. CDR1 is KGHDR and CDR2 is SFDVKD in the germline V gene. The CDR3 sequence is 12 residues long. Here the CDR3 reads CATSAPEESQYF. In nucleotides, the CDR3 is TGTGCCACCAGTGCCCCGGAGGAATCCCAGTACTTC.

The rearrangement links TRBV6-2 or TRBV6-3 to TRBJ2-7, with 12 positions matching TRBD1. V gave up 6 bases and J gave up 0 bases; unmatched junction bases: 15. From germline, CDR1 is MNHEY and CDR2 SVGEGT. The CDR3 sequence is 19 residues long. The CDR3 region is CASSHPGDRGRRSSYEQYF. Written as DNA, the CDR3 is TGTGCCAGCAGCCACCCAGGGGACAGGGGGCGCCGCAGCTCCTACGAGCAGTACTTC.

This clone has only one observation. This chain connects TRBV18 to TRBJ1-2; D is uncertain. Germline values: CDR1 KGHSH, CDR2 LQKENI. The CDR3 has 14 residues. V was shortened by 1 base and J by 0 bases, with 6 bases between the two germline ends. CDR3 in amino acids: CASSPLESNYGYTF. CDR3 nucleotides: TGTGCCAGCTCACCACTAGAGTCTAACTATGGCTACACCTTC.

The chain is built from TRBV5-4 and TRBJ2-3; 10 bases fit TRBD2. V gave up 4 bases and J gave up 5 bases; unmatched junction bases: 7. The germline V gene encodes CDR1 SGHNT and CDR2 YYREEE (reference sequence). The CDR3 runs to 15 residues. CDR3 nucleotides: TGTGCCAGCAGCCCCCAAGCGGGAGGGAGAGATACGCAGTATTTT. Amino acid sequence: CASSPQAGGRDTQYF. The complete variable domain, with remaining parts taken from reference TRBV5-4 and TRBJ2-3, reads ETGVTQSPTHLIKTRGQQVTLRCSSQSGHNTVSWYQQALGQGPQFIFQYYREEENGRGNFPPRFSGLQFPNYSSELNVNALELDDSALYLCASSPQAGGRDTQYFGPGTRLTVL.

This clone was seen more than once but under ten times. The rearrangement joins TRBV12-3 or TRBV12-4 to TRBJ2-1; D gene unclear. Trimming took off 2 bases at V and 1 base at J, with 3 bases between the two ends. The CDR3 is 13 amino acids. CDR3 bases: TGTGCCAGCAGTTTACGGTCCTACAATGAGCAGTTCTTC. Protein: CASSLRSYNEQFF.

The chain combines TRBV29-1 with TRBJ2-7; D gene uncertain. This CDR3 region has 12 residues. Trimming stripped 4 bases from V and 5 bases from J, with 12 bases between. The germline V gene encodes CDR1 SQVTM and CDR2 ANQGSEA. CDR3 residues: CSVVTGTDEQYF. The CDR3 DNA reads as TGCAGCGTTGTCACGGGTACGGACGAGCAGTACTTC.

The chain uses TRBV5-1 and TRBJ1-4; 9 positions match TRBD1. CDR3 size: 16 residues. J gave up 1 base and V 4 bases, and 5 bases lay outside the gene matches. CDR1 and CDR2 (germline): SGHRS, YFSETQ. Here the CDR3 reads CASSTGQGRTNEKLFF. CDR3 DNA: TGCGCCAGCAGCACCGGACAGGGGCGAACTAATGAAAAACTGTTTTTT. Looking up the rest from reference TRBV5-1 and TRBJ1-4 gives the full variable domain: KAGVTQTPRYLIKTRGQQVTLSCSPISGHRSVSWYQQTPGQGLQFLFEYFSETQRNKGNFPGRFSGRQFSNSRSEMNVSTLELGDSALYLCASSTGQGRTNEKLFFGSGTQLSVL.

There are a few counts of this clone. The chain links TRBV9 to TRBJ2-2, with D perhaps TRBD1 (5 bases). CDR3 length: 14 amino acids. Germline V gives CDR1 SGDLS, CDR2 YYNGEE. The V gene lost 6 bases and the J gene lost 7 bases, with 16 bases spanning the gap. The CDR3 loop reads CASTGPTGHGELFF. CDR3 nucleotide sequence: TGTGCCAGCACAGGGCCAACAGGTCACGGGGAGCTGTTTTTT.

The V gene is TRBV6-6, the J gene TRBJ2-7; the D gene is possibly TRBD2 (6 bases). The CDR3 is 14 residues long. V lost 5 bases and J 5 bases, leaving 16 bases between the germline ends. In germline, CDR1 is MNHNY, CDR2 SVGAGI (reference sequence). The chain's CDR3 is CASSPLWDSNEQYF. The CDR3 bases are TGTGCCAGCAGTCCACTATGGGACTCTAACGAGCAGTACTTC.

The V call is TRBV9, the J call TRBJ2-7; 10 bases map to TRBD1. Trimming cost V 4 bases and J 9 bases; bases outside gene matches: 7. The germline V gene has CDR1 SGDLS and CDR2 YYNGEE. CDR3 length: 13 residues. CDR3 loop: CASSSGQGTGQYF. CDR3 DNA: TGTGCCAGCAGCTCGGGACAGGGGACGGGGCAGTACTTC.

The V call is TRBV7-2, the J call TRBJ2-7; D is perhaps TRBD1 (5 bases). The length of the CDR3 is 14 residues. Germline V gene data show CDR1 as SGHTA and CDR2 as FQGNSA. The germline V and J ends were trimmed by 0 bases and 1 base, with 7 bases remaining between them. The CDR3 DNA reads TGTGCCAGCAGCTTAGCGGGGCCGTCCTACGAGCAGTACTTC. It is translated as CASSLAGPSYEQYF.

The J gene is TRBJ2-1, the V gene TRBV4-3; 8 nucleotides align to TRBD2. V lost 0 bases, J lost 7 bases, and 2 bases stayed unmatched. This CDR3 comprises 14 residues. Germline CDR1 and CDR2: LGHNA and YSLEER. CDR3 amino acids: CASSQDAGGNEQFF. In DNA, the CDR3 is TGCGCCAGCAGCCAAGACGCGGGGGGAAATGAGCAGTTCTTC.